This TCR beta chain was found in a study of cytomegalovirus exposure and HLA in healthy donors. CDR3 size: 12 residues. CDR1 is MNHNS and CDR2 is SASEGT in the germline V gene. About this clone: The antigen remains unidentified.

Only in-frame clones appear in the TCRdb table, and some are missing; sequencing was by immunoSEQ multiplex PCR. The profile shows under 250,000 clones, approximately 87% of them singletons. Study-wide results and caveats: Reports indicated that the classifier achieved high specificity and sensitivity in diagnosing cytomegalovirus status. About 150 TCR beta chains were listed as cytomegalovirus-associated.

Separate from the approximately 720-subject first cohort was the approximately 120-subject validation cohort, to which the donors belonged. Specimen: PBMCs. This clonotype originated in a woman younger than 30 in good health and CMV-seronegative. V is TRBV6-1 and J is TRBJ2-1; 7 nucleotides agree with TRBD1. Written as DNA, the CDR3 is TGTGCTTTAGGACAGGACTACAATGAGCAGTTCTTC. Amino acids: CALGQDYNEQFF.